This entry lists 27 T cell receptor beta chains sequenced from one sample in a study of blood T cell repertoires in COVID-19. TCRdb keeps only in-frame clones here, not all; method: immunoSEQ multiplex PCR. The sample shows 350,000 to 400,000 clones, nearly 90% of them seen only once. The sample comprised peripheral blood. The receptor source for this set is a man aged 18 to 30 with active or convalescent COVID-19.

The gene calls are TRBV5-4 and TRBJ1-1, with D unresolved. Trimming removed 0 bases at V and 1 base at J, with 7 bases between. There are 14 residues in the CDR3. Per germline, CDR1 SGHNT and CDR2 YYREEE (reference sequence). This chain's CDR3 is CASSLDISNTEAFF. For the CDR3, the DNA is TGTGCCAGCAGCTTGGACATTTCGAACACTGAAGCTTTCTTT. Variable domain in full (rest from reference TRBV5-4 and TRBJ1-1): ETGVTQSPTHLIKTRGQQVTLRCSSQSGHNTVSWYQQALGQGPQFIFQYYREEENGRGNFPPRFSGLQFPNYSSELNVNALELDDSALYLCASSLDISNTEAFFGQGTRLTVV.

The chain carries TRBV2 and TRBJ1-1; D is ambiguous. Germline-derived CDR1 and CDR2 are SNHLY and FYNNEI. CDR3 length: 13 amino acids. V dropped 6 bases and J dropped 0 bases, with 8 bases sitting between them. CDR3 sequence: CASSTVMNTEAFF. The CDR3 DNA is TGTGCCAGCAGCACGGTTATGAACACTGAAGCTTTCTTT.

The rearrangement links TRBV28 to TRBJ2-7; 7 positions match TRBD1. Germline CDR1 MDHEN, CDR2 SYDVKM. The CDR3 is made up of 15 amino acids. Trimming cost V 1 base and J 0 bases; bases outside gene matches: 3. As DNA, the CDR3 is TGTGCCAGCAGTTTATTCGCAGGGGGCTCCTACGAGCAGTACTTC. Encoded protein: CASSLFAGGSYEQYF.

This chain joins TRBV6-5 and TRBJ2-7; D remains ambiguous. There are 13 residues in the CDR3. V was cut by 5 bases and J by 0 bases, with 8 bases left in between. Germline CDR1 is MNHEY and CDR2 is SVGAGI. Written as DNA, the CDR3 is TGTGCCAGCAGTACGGCGGCCTCCTACGAGCAGTACTTC. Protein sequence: CASSTAASYEQYF.

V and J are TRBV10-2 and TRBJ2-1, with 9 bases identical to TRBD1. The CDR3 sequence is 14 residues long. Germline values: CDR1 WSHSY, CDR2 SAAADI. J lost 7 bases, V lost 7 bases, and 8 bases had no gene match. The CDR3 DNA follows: TGCGCCAGCATTCAGACAGGGGGAAGTAATGAGCAGTTCTTC. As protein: CASIQTGGSNEQFF.

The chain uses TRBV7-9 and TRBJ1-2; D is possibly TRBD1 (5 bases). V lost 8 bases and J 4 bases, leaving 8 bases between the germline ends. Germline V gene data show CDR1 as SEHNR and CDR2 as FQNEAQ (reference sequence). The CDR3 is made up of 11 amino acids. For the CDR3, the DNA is TGTGCCAGCGGACATCCCTATGGCTACACCTTC. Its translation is CASGHPYGYTF.

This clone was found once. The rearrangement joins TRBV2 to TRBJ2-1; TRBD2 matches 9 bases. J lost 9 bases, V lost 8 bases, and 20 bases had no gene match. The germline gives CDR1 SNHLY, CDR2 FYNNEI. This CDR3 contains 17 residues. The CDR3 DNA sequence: TGTGCCAGCGTCAAAGCGGAGTGGGCGGGAGGGCCTTCTGAGCAGTTCTTC. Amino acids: CASVKAEWAGGPSEQFF.

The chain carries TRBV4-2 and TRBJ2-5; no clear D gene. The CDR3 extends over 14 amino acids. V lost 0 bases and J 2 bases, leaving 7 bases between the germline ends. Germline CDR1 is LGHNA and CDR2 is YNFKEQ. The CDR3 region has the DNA TGTGCCAGCAGCCAAGATCGAGGACAAGAGACCCAGTACTTC. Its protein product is CASSQDRGQETQYF.

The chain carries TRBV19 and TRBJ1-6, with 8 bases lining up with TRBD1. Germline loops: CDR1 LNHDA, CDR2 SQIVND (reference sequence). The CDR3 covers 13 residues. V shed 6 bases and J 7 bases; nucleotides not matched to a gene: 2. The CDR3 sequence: CASSRGRNSPLHF. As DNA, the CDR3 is TGTGCCAGTAGCAGGGGGCGGAATTCACCCCTCCACTTT. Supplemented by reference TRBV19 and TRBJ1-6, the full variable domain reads DGGITQSPKYLFRKEGQNVTLSCEQNLNHDAMYWYRQDPGQGLRLIYYSQIVNDFQKGDIAEGYSVSREKKESFPLTVTSAQKNPTAFYLCASSRGRNSPLHFGNGTRLTVT.

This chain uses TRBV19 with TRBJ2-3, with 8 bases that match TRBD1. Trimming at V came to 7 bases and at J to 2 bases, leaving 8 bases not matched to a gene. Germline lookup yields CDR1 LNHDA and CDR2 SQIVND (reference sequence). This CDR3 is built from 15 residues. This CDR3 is CASTSGQGNTDTQYF. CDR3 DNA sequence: TGTGCCAGTACCTCCGGACAGGGTAACACAGATACGCAGTATTTT.

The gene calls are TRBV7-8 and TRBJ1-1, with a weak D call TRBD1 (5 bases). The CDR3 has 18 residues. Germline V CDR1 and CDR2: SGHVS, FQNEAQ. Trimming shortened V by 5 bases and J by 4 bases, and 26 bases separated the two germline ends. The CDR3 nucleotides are TGTGCCAGCAGCATACTAGGGGCGGGGAGCGCTTCGATCACTGAAGCTTTCTTT. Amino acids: CASSILGAGSASITEAFF.

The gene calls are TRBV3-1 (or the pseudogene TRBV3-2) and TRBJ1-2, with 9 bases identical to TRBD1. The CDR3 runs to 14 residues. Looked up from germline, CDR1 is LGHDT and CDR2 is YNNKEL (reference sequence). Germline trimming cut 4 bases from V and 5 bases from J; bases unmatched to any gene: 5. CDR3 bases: TGTGCCAGCAGCCCCGGGACAGGGCGGTATGGCTACACCTTC. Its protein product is CASSPGTGRYGYTF.

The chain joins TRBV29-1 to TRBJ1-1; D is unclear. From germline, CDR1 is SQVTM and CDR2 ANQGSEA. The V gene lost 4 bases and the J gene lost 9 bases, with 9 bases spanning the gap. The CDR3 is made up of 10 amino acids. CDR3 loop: CSVAQRKAFF. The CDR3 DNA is TGCAGCGTTGCCCAGAGGAAAGCTTTCTTT.

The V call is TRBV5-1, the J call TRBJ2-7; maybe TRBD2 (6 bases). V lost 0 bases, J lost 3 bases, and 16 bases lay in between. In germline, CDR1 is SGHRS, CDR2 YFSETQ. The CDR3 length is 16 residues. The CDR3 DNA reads TGCGCCAGCAGCTTGGGCTGGGCCCGGGAGAGCTACGAGCAGTACTTC. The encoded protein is CASSLGWARESYEQYF.

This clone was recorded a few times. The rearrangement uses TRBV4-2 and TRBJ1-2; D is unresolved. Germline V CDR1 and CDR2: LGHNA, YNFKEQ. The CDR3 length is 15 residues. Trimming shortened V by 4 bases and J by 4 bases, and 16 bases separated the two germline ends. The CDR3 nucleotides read TGTGCCAGCAGCCCTTCTTCCTTCGGGAGCTATGGCTACACCTTC. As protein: CASSPSSFGSYGYTF.

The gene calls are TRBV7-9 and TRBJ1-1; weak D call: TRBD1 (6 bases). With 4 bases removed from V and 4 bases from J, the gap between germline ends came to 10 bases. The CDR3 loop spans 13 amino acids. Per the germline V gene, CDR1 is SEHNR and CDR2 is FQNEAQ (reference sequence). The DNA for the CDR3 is TGTGCCAGCAGCTCAGGGGCCCCCACTGAAGCTTTCTTT. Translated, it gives CASSSGAPTEAFF.

CDR3 DNA sequence: TGTGCCAGCAGTCCCCGGGAGGGATATGAAGCTTTCTTT. Translated, it gives CASSPREGYEAFF. The V gene is TRBV6-5, the J gene TRBJ1-1; no firm D call. The ends were cut back, 5 bases at V and 7 bases at J, with 14 bases in the middle. Germline CDR1 and CDR2: MNHEY and SVGAGI. The CDR3 spans 13 residues.

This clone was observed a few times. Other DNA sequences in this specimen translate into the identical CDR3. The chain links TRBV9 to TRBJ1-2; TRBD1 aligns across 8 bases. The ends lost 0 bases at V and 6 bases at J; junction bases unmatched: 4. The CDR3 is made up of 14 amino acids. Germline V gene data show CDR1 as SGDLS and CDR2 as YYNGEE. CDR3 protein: CASSVVGQGDGYTF. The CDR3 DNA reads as TGTGCCAGCAGCGTAGTTGGACAGGGTGATGGCTACACCTTC.

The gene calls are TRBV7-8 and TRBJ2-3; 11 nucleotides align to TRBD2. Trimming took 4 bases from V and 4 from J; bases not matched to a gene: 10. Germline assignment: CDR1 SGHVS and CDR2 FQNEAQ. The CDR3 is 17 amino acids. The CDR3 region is CASSSGLAGGRADTQYF. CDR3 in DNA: TGTGCCAGCAGCTCCGGTTTAGCGGGGGGGAGGGCAGATACGCAGTATTTT. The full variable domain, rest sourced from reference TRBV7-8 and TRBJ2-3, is GAGVSQSPRYKVAKRGQDVALRCDPISGHVSLFWYQQALGQGPEFLTYFQNEAQLDKSGLPSDRFFAERPEGSVSTLKIQRTQQEDSAVYLCASSSGLAGGRADTQYFGPGTRLTVL.

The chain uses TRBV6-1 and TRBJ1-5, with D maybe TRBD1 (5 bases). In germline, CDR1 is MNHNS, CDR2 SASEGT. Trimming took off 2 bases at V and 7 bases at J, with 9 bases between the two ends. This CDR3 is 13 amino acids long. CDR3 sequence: CASSELGGQPQHF. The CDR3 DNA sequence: TGTGCCAGCAGTGAACTGGGGGGACAGCCCCAGCATTTT.

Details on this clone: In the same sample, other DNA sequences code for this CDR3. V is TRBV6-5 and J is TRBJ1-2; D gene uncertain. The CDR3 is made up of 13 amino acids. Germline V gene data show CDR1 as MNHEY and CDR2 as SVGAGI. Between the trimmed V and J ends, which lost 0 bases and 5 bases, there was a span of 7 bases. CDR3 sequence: CASSYSRGYGYTF. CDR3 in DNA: TGTGCCAGCAGTTACTCTAGAGGGTATGGCTACACCTTC.

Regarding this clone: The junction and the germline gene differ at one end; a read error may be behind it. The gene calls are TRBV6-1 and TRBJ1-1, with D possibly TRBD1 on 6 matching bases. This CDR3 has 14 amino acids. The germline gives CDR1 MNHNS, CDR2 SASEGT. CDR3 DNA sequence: TGTGCCAGCAATGAACAGGGACTAACTACTGAAGCTTTCTTT. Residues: CASNEQGLTTEAFF.

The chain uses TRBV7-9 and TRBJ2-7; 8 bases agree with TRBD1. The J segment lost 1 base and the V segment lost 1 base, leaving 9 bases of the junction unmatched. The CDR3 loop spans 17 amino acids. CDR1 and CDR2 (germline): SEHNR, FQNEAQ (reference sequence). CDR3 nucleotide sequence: TGTGCCAGCAGCTTAGGGGACAGGTTCTCCTTATCCTACGAGCAGTACTTC. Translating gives CASSLGDRFSLSYEQYF.

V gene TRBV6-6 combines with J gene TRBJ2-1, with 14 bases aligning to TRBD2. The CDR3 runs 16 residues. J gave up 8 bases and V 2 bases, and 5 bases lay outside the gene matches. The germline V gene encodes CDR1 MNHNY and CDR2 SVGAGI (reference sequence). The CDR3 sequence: CASSYGGLAGADEQFF. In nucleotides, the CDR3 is TGTGCCAGCAGTTACGGGGGACTAGCGGGAGCCGATGAGCAGTTCTTC.

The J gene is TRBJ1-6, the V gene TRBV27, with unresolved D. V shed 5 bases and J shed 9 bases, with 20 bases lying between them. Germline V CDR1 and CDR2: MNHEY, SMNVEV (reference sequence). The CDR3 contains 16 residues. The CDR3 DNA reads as TGTGCCAGCAGTGACCCGGGAACTCCTATGGGTTCACCCCTCCACTTT. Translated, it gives CASSDPGTPMGSPLHF.

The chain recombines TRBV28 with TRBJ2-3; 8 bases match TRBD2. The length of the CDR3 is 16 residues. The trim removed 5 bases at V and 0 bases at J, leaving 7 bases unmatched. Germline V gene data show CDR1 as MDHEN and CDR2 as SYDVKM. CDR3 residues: CASSPRGGSSTDTQYF. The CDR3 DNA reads TGTGCCAGCAGTCCCCGGGGGGGAAGTAGCACAGATACGCAGTATTTT.

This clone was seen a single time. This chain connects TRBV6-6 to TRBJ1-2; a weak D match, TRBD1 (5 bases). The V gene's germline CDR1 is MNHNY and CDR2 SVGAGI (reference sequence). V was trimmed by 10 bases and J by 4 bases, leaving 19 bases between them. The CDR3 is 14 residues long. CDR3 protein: CATTIEGRGYGYTF. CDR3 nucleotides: TGTGCCACCACTATCGAGGGGCGGGGCTATGGCTACACCTTC.